The clone carrying this TCR beta chain was observed once. Its antigen is unknown. Here immunoSEQ multiplex PCR was the method, and the copy in TCRdb shows in-frame clones only, minus some. The sample has tens of thousands of clones, 92% seen once. Germline CDR1 LNHDA, CDR2 SQIVND (reference sequence). The CDR3 sequence is 16 residues long. V lost 2 bases, J lost 3 bases, and 14 bases lay in between. Combined were second doses at about 4 or about 12 weeks. These data belong to a study of T cell responses to AZD1222 COVID-19 vaccine. Study results and limitations: The donor group comprised mostly white British people and more females; the analysis possibly underestimated clonal diversity.

The TCR originated in an adult who received the AZD1222 COVID-19 vaccine. The source was peripheral blood, collected 28 days after the second AZD1222 dose. The chain uses TRBV19 and TRBJ1-5; possibly TRBD1 for D (6 bases). The CDR3 here is CASSITWTVHNQPQHF. In nucleotides, the CDR3 is TGTGCCAGTAGTATAACTTGGACAGTTCACAATCAGCCCCAGCATTTT.